The 22 T cell receptor beta chains reported below all come from one sample, sequenced in a study of cytomegalovirus exposure and HLA in healthy donors. 13 Jbeta primers and 60 Vbeta primers were used for the PCR. Sequencing was performed with immunoSEQ multiplex PCR; in TCRdb, only in-frame clones are kept and a portion is missing. Here the sample spans 70,000 to 80,000 clones, roughly 86% being singletons. The material sequenced was PBMCs. These receptors were obtained from a man between 18 and 29 years old in good health and CMV-seronegative.

In its sample, this clone was seen once. CDR3 in DNA: TGTGCCAGCAGTTTGAGATTCGGGGAGCTGTTTTTT. It specifies CASSLRFGELFF. The chain has TRBV6-5 and TRBJ2-2; D remains unclear. The V gene lost 4 bases and the J gene lost 7 bases, with 7 bases spanning the gap. CDR3 size: 12 residues. In germline, CDR1 is MNHEY, CDR2 SVGAGI.

This rearrangement joins TRBV29-1 to TRBJ1-2, with D perhaps TRBD1 (6 bases). V was trimmed by 4 bases and J by 8 bases, leaving 20 bases between them. Looked up from germline, CDR1 is SQVTM and CDR2 is ANQGSEA. The CDR3 runs to 14 residues. CDR3 in DNA: TGCAGCGTTGGGGACAAGGCGTTGGAATGGGGCTACACCTTC. Protein: CSVGDKALEWGYTF.

The chain joins TRBV6-4 to TRBJ2-2, with D tentatively TRBD2 (6 bases). V was trimmed by 6 bases and J by 1 base, leaving 9 bases between them. This CDR3 has 14 residues. Germline CDR1 MRHNA, CDR2 SNTAGT. CDR3 nucleotides: TGTGCCAGCAGGGTCGGGGGGAACACCGGGGAGCTGTTTTTT. Encoded protein: CASRVGGNTGELFF.

This rearrangement joins TRBV7-9 to TRBJ1-4, with 8 bases matching TRBD1. Germline trimming cut 6 bases from V and 5 bases from J; bases unmatched to any gene: 5. Germline V gene lookup returns CDR1 SEHNR and CDR2 FQNEAQ (reference sequence). This CDR3 has 14 amino acids. The CDR3 is CASSWTGSNEKLFF. The CDR3 coding sequence is TGTGCCAGCAGTTGGACAGGGAGCAATGAAAAACTGTTTTTT. The full variable domain, in which reference TRBV7-9 and TRBJ1-4 provide the parts outside the CDR3, is DTGVSQNPRHKITKRGQNVTFRCDPISEHNRLYWYRQTLGQGPEFLTYFQNEAQLEKSRLLSDRFSAERPKGSFSTLEIQRTEQGDSAMYLCASSWTGSNEKLFFGSGTQLSVL.

The chain joins TRBV2 to TRBJ1-5; 7 nucleotides match TRBD1. The CDR3 sequence is 14 residues long. V dropped 8 bases and J dropped 7; count of bases not matched to a gene: 11. Per germline, CDR1 SNHLY and CDR2 FYNNEI. The CDR3 nucleotides are TGTGCCAGCCACTCCACAGGGGCAATCCAGCCCCAGCATTTT. It encodes CASHSTGAIQPQHF.

This clone appeared a few times. The chain has TRBV2 and TRBJ1-4; the D gene is possibly TRBD1 (6 bases). Trimming cost V 5 bases and J 4 bases, with 14 bases left between them. The V gene's germline CDR1 is SNHLY and CDR2 FYNNEI. The CDR3 length is 15 residues. The CDR3: CASSSQGRVNEKLFF. CDR3 nucleotide sequence: TGTGCCAGCAGTTCCCAGGGGCGGGTTAATGAAAAACTGTTTTTT.

The V gene is TRBV19, the J gene TRBJ2-6, with TRBD2 identical over 7 bases. With 7 bases clipped from V and 3 bases from J, the junction kept 9 bases outside the gene matches. Per the germline V gene, CDR1 is LNHDA and CDR2 is SQIVND (reference sequence). This CDR3 spans 16 amino acids. CDR3 sequence reads: CASNYAGVSGANVLTF. The CDR3 DNA reads as TGTGCCAGTAACTATGCGGGAGTCAGTGGGGCCAACGTCCTGACTTTC.

The V and J genes are TRBV7-8 and TRBJ1-4; D is ambiguous. This CDR3 region has 14 residues. Germline assignment: CDR1 SGHVS and CDR2 FQNEAQ. Trimming cost V 1 base and J 3 bases, with 6 bases left between them. CDR3 sequence reads: CASSLDEANEKLFF. In nucleotides, the CDR3 is TGTGCCAGCAGCTTAGATGAGGCTAATGAAAAACTGTTTTTT.

The CDR3 DNA sequence: TGTGCCAGCAGCTTAGTAGCATCCACAGATACGCAGTATTTT. It encodes CASSLVASTDTQYF. J is TRBJ2-3 and V is TRBV7-2, with D hard to call. Trimming shortened V by 1 base and J by 2 bases, and 7 bases separated the two germline ends. This CDR3 comprises 14 residues. Per the germline V gene, CDR1 is SGHTA and CDR2 is FQGNSA. Filled out from reference TRBV7-2 and TRBJ2-3, the complete variable domain reads GAGVSQSPSNKVTEKGKDVELRCDPISGHTALYWYRQSLGQGLEFLIYFQGNSAPDKSGLPSDRFSAERTGGSVSTLTIQRTQQEDSAVYLCASSLVASTDTQYFGPGTRLTVL.

The rearrangement joins TRBV13 to TRBJ2-6; D might be TRBD1 (5 bases). The CDR3 extends over 19 amino acids. V was trimmed by 4 bases and J by 0 bases, leaving 19 bases between them. Germline assignment: CDR1 PRHDT and CDR2 FYEKMQ (reference sequence). The CDR3 sequence is CASSSHLKGRDSGANVLTF. The CDR3 bases are TGTGCCAGCAGCTCCCATCTCAAGGGGCGAGACTCTGGGGCCAACGTCCTGACTTTC.

J is TRBJ1-2 and V is TRBV6-1, with 10 bases that match TRBD1. Germline assignment: CDR1 MNHNS and CDR2 SASEGT. The CDR3 is made up of 15 amino acids. Unmatched junction bases numbered 9, after V lost 6 bases and J lost 5 bases. The CDR3 nucleotides read TGTGCCAGCAGCCCAGACAGGGGGCGCTCGTATGGCTACACCTTC. This codes for CASSPDRGRSYGYTF.

The chain combines TRBV28 with TRBJ2-7; TRBD1 is a possible D gene (5 bases). This CDR3 spans 11 amino acids. Germline assignment: CDR1 MDHEN and CDR2 SYDVKM. V lost 6 bases, J lost 3 bases, and 6 bases lay in between. The CDR3 is CASRDSYEQYF. DNA for the CDR3: TGTGCCAGCAGAGACAGCTACGAGCAGTACTTC.

V and J are TRBV27 and TRBJ2-3; 9 bases are shared with TRBD1. CDR3 length equals 14 residues. Trimming at V came to 4 bases and at J to 7 bases, leaving 6 bases not matched to a gene. Looked up from germline, CDR1 is MNHEY and CDR2 is SMNVEV (reference sequence). The CDR3 region has the DNA TGTGCCAGCAGTTCGGGACAGGGCTGGAATACGCAGTATTTT. This codes for CASSSGQGWNTQYF.

V and J are TRBV9 and TRBJ2-4, with D possibly being TRBD1 (6 bases). CDR1 and CDR2 from the germline V gene are SGDLS and YYNGEE. The CDR3 has 15 residues. Trimming removed 3 bases from V and 6 bases from J, with 16 bases in between. CDR3 bases: TGTGCCAGCAGCGCCAATCAGGGGAACCTAAACATTCAGTACTTC. It specifies CASSANQGNLNIQYF.

V is TRBV27 and J is TRBJ1-1, with 8 positions matching TRBD1. In germline, CDR1 is MNHEY, CDR2 SMNVEV (reference sequence). Germline trimming cut 4 bases from V and 5 bases from J; bases unmatched to any gene: 6. The CDR3 sequence is 14 residues long. Written as DNA, the CDR3 is TGTGCCAGCAGTTCGGGACAGGAACTAACTGAAGCTTTCTTT. Amino acid sequence: CASSSGQELTEAFF.

The CDR3 DNA follows: TGTGCCAGCAGGGGGACTAGCGGGACCTACAATGAGCAGTTCTTC. Amino acids: CASRGTSGTYNEQFF. The chain couples TRBV2 to TRBJ2-1; 13 bases are a match to TRBD2. J was trimmed by 2 bases and V by 6 bases; bases with no gene match: 1. The CDR3 is 15 amino acids. Germline-derived CDR1 and CDR2 are SNHLY and FYNNEI.

The rearrangement uses TRBV6-1 and TRBJ2-2; a possible D gene is TRBD1 (6 bases). Germline loops: CDR1 MNHNS, CDR2 SASEGT. CDR3 length: 15 amino acids. V lost 7 bases and J lost 5, with 17 bases in between. CDR3 sequence (DNA): TGTGCCAGCACCTTATTCGGGACAACGACCGGGGAGCTGTTTTTT. Protein product: CASTLFGTTTGELFF.

This chain connects TRBV15 to TRBJ2-1, with 9 bases fitting TRBD2. The CDR3 covers 16 residues. Germline lookup yields CDR1 LNHNV and CDR2 YYDKDF (reference sequence). Trimming took 1 base from V and 9 from J; bases not matched to a gene: 10. DNA for the CDR3: TGTGCCACCAGCAGAGGGCCCGCTAGCGGGATAGGTGAGCAGTTCTTC. Translation gives CATSRGPASGIGEQFF.

The chain employs TRBV5-1 and TRBJ2-3; D may be TRBD1 (5 bases). The CDR3 has 14 amino acids. The germline gives CDR1 SGHRS, CDR2 YFSETQ. The germline V and J ends were trimmed by 4 bases and 0 bases, with 9 bases remaining between them. The CDR3 spells CASSLRVSTDTQYF. CDR3 DNA: TGCGCCAGCAGCCTCAGGGTTAGCACAGATACGCAGTATTTT.

The rearrangement joins TRBV9 to TRBJ1-1; TRBD1 is a possible D gene (6 bases). This CDR3 contains 16 residues. Per the germline V gene, CDR1 is SGDLS and CDR2 is YYNGEE. V lost 4 bases and J 1 base, leaving 17 bases between the germline ends. The CDR3 coding sequence is TGTGCCAGCAGCTGGGGGCCCAATCAGGGGAACACTGAAGCTTTCTTT. It specifies CASSWGPNQGNTEAFF.

The chain is built from TRBV7-9 and TRBJ2-2; no reliable D call. Germline CDR1 SEHNR, CDR2 FQNEAQ (reference sequence). V was trimmed by 7 bases and J by 4 bases, leaving 13 bases between them. CDR3 length: 14 residues. The CDR3 reads CASKLMASTGELFF. DNA of the CDR3: TGTGCCAGCAAGTTAATGGCCAGCACCGGGGAGCTGTTTTTT.

This clone showed up just a few times. The rearrangement joins TRBV19 to TRBJ1-1; TRBD1 is a possible D gene (6 bases). Looked up from germline, CDR1 is LNHDA and CDR2 is SQIVND (reference sequence). The CDR3 is made up of 14 amino acids. Trimming left V 5 bases short and J 0 bases short, with 10 bases between. CDR3 in amino acids: CASSLWTVNTEAFF. CDR3 nucleotides: TGTGCCAGTAGTTTGTGGACAGTGAACACTGAAGCTTTCTTT.